The rows below give T cell receptor beta chains drawn from one sample of a study of shared clonotypes between healthy human individuals. Profiling relied on immunoSEQ multiplex PCR, and the TCRdb table lists in-frame clones only, not all of them. The sample lists 400,000 to 600,000 clones, 75% to 80% occurring once. Sequencing was performed on PBMCs. Receptors originate from a woman in her thirties or forties in good health. Some clones in this sample may be carry-over from other donors' samples. Each CDR3 is given with its conserved first and last residue.

CDR3aa: CASSFRDRGNQPQHF
v_gene: TRBV28
j_gene: TRBJ1-5

CDR3aa: CASSPSTGSYEQYF
v_gene: TRBV18
j_gene: TRBJ2-7

CDR3aa: CAVRVNTEAFF
v_gene: TRBV28
j_gene: TRBJ1-1

CDR3aa: CASGMNIGPGANVLTF
v_gene: TRBV12-5
j_gene: TRBJ2-6

CDR3aa: CASSPRGGGDTGELFF
v_gene: TRBV18
j_gene: TRBJ2-2

CDR3aa: CSVAGTSPSTDTQYF
v_gene: TRBV29-1
j_gene: TRBJ2-3

CDR3aa: CAWALAGEETQYF
v_gene: TRBV30
j_gene: TRBJ2-5

CDR3aa: CASSFQGVNEQFF
v_gene: TRBV5-5
j_gene: TRBJ2-1

CDR3aa: CASSLDPSRETQYF
v_gene: TRBV19
j_gene: TRBJ2-5

CDR3aa: CASSPPSSGANVLTF
v_gene: TRBV18
j_gene: TRBJ2-6